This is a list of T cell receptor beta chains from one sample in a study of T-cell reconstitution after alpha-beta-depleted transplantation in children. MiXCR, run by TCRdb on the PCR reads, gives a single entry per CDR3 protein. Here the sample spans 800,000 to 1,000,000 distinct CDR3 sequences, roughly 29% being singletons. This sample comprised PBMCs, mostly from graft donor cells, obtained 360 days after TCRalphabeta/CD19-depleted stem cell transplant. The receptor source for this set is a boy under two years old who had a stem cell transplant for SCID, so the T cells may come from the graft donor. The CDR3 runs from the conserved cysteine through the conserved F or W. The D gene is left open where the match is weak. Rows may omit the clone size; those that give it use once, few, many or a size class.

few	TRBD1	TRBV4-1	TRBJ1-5	TGCGCCAGCAGCAAAGGTTACAGGGGTTATAGCAATCAGCCCCAGCATTTT	CASSKGYRGYSNQPQHF
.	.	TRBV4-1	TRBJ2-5	TGCGCCAGCAGCCAAGTCCAGGCGGGGAAGGAGACCCAGTACTTC	CASSQVQAGKETQYF
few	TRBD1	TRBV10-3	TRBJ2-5	TGTGCCATCAGGGGGGACAGGGGTCAAGAGACCCAGTACTTC	CAIRGDRGQETQYF
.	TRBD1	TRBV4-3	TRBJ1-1	TGCGCCAGCAGCCGCAGGGACAGGACGGAAGCTTTCTTT	CASSRRDRTEAFF
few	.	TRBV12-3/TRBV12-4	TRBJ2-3	TGTGCCAGCAGTTACCGGGTAATGGACCCAGATACGCAGTATTTT	CASSYRVMDPDTQYF
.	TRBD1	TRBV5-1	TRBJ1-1	TGCGCCAGCAGCCCGGAGACAGGGGGACGGACTGAAGCTTTCTTT	CASSPETGGRTEAFF
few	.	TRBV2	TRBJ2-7	TGTGCCACCCGGAGGGGACCTTACGAGCAGTACTTC	CATRRGPYEQYF
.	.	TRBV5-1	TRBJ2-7	TGCGCCAGCAGCCCGGACCCGACTACCTACGAGCAGTACTTC	CASSPDPTTYEQYF
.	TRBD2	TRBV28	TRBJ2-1	TGTGCCAGCAGTTTACTAGCGGGGGGCTTCCATAACAATGAGCAGTTCTTC	CASSLLAGGFHNNEQFF
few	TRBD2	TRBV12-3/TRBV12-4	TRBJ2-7	TGTGCCAGCAGTTCCCCTGAGCGGGGCCCACCCTACGAGCAGTACTTC	CASSSPERGPPYEQYF
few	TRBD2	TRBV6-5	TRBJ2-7	TGTGCCAGCAGCTCTAGCGGGGGTCCTACCTACGAGCAGTACTTC	CASSSSGGPTYEQYF
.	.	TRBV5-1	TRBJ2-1	TGCGCCAGCAGGCAAGACGCCTACAATGAGCAGTTCTTC	CASRQDAYNEQFF
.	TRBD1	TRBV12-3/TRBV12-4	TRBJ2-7	TGTGCCAGCAGTCTACAGGGGGCCACCTACGAGCAGTACTTC	CASSLQGATYEQYF
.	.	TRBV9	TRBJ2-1	TGTGCCAGCAGCCCTCGGGGCCTCTCCTTGATAGGTGAGCAGTTCTTC	CASSPRGLSLIGEQFF
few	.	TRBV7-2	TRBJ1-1	TGTGCCAGCAGCGTCCCCGGGATCCTCGTTGAGGACACTGAAGCTTTCTTT	CASSVPGILVEDTEAFF
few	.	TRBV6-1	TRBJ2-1	TGTGCCAGCAGTCAATGGGACGCAGGGAATGAGCAGTTCTTC	CASSQWDAGNEQFF
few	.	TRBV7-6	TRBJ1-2	TGTGCCAGCAGCTTAGGGGACCCGGATGGCTACACCTTC	CASSLGDPDGYTF
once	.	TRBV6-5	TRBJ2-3	TGTGCCAGCAGTTGCTCGGCGGGCGTTCAATATGCCACAGATACGCAGTATTTT	CASSCSAGVQYATDTQYF
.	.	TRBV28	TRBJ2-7	TGTGCCAGCACAAGCCGGACTTCTCAATGGGAGCAGTACTTC	CASTSRTSQWEQYF
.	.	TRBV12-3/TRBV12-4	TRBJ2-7	TGTGCCAGCACCTTACAGAGCCGAGGGTACGAGCAGTACTTC	CASTLQSRGYEQYF
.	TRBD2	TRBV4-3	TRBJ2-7	TGCGCCAGCAGCCATGGGACTAGCGCATACGAGCAGTACTTC	CASSHGTSAYEQYF
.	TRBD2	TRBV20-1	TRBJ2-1	TGCAGTGCTAGAGGGCCAGGGAGGGAAAAAGTTTCCTACAATGAGCAGTTCTTC	CSARGPGREKVSYNEQFF
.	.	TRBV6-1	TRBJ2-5	TGTGCCAGCAGGTTCAGACAGGCGCGAGGGGAGACCCAGTACTTC	CASRFRQARGETQYF
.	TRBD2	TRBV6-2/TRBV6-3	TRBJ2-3	TGTGCCAGCAGCCCTAGCGGGGTTGGAACAGATACGCAGTATTTT	CASSPSGVGTDTQYF
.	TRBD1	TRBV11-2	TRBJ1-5	TGTGCCAGCAGCTTAGTTGGACAGGGACGCAATCAGCCCCAGCATTTT	CASSLVGQGRNQPQHF
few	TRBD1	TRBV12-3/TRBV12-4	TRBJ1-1	TGTGCCAGCAGTATAAAACAGGGGGCGAACACTGAAGCTTTCTTT	CASSIKQGANTEAFF
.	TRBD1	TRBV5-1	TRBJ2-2	TGCGCCAGCAGCTTACAGGGGGCTGACGGGGAGCTGTTTTTT	CASSLQGADGELFF